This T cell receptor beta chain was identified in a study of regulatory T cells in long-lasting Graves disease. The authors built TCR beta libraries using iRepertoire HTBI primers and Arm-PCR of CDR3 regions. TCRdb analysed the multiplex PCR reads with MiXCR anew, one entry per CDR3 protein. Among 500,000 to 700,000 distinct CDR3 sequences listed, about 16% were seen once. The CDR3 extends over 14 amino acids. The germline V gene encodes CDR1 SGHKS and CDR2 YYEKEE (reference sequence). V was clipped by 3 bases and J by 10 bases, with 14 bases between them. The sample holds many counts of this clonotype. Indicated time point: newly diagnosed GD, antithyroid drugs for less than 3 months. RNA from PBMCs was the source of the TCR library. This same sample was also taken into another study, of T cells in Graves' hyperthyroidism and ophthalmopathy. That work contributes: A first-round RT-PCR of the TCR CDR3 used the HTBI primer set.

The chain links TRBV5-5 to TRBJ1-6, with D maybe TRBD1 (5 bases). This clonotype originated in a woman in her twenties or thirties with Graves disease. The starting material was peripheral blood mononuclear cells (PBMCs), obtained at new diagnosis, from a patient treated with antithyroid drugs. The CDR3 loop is CASSSSSWDSPLHF. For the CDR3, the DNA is TGTGCCAGCAGCTCCTCCAGTTGGGACTCACCCCTCCACTTT.